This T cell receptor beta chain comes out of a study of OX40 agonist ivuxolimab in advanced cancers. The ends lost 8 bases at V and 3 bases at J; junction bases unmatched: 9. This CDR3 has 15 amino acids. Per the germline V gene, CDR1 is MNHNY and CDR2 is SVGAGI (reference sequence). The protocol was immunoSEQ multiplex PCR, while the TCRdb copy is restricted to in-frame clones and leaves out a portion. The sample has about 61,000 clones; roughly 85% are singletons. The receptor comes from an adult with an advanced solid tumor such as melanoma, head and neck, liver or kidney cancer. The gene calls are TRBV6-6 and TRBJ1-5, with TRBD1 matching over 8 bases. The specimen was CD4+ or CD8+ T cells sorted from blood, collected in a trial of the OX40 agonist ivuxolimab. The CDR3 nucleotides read TGTGCCAGCGGCGGGACAGGCGATCCCAATCAGCCCCAGCATTTT. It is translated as CASGGTGDPNQPQHF.